These T cell receptor beta chains were read from a single sample in a study of blood T cell repertoires in COVID-19. Libraries were prepared by immunoSEQ multiplex PCR; TCRdb keeps only in-frame clonotypes and omits some of them. The table has roughly 300,000 clones, approximately 89% seen once. The sample was peripheral blood. Receptors originate from a woman aged 45-65 years who had recovered from COVID-19. Each CDR3 is given with its conserved first and last residue. Each record gives: clone size, V gene, J gene, D gene, CDR3 protein, CDR3 DNA. D genes are given only for firm matches. Clone size is shown for a subset of rows, as once, few, many or a class of expanded clone.

>.|TRBV5-6|TRBJ1-3|.
CASSLRLGNYGGNTIYF
TGTGCCAGCAGCTTGCGGTTAGGTAACTACGGGGGAAACACCATATATTTT
>once|TRBV6-5|TRBJ1-1|.
CASSYSGAPMNTEAFF
TGTGCCAGCAGTTACTCGGGGGCACCAATGAACACTGAAGCTTTCTTT
>once|TRBV11-2|TRBJ2-1|TRBD1
CASSLVSGGPYNEQFF
TGTGCCAGCAGCTTAGTTTCAGGGGGCCCCTACAATGAGCAGTTCTTC
>.|TRBV11-2|TRBJ1-2|.
CASSLDNRVGGYTF
TGTGCCAGCAGCTTAGACAACAGGGTTGGCGGCTACACCTTC
>.|TRBV29-1|TRBJ2-7|.
CSVVTASYEQYF
TGCAGCGTTGTAACAGCATCCTACGAGCAGTACTTC
>.|TRBV11-2|TRBJ2-7|TRBD2
CASARLASEQYF
TGTGCCAGCGCCAGACTAGCAAGCGAGCAGTACTTC
>.|TRBV7-8|TRBJ1-2|TRBD1
CASSTDRSNYGYTF
TGTGCCAGCAGCACGGACAGGTCTAACTATGGCTACACCTTC
>.|TRBV7-8|TRBJ2-1|TRBD1
CASRDRDRGHNEQFF
TGTGCCAGCAGAGACCGGGACAGGGGACACAATGAGCAGTTCTTC
>.|TRBV27|TRBJ2-1|.
CASRLWGGPYNEQFF
TGTGCCAGCAGACTCTGGGGGGGCCCCTACAATGAGCAGTTCTTC
>.|TRBV6-6|TRBJ1-1|.
CASSYSDSNTEAFF
TGTGCCAGCAGTTACTCCGACAGCAACACTGAAGCTTTCTTT
>.|TRBV29-1|TRBJ1-1|.
CSVGIVGGTEAFF
TGCAGCGTGGGGATTGTGGGAGGCACTGAAGCTTTCTTT
>once|TRBV28|TRBJ2-1|TRBD1
CASRRGGTGSHNEQFF
TGTGCCAGCAGGAGGGGGGGGACAGGGAGTCACAATGAGCAGTTCTTC
>.|TRBV15|TRBJ2-1|TRBD1
CATSSGQGAQNEQFF
TGTGCCACCAGCAGCGGACAGGGGGCGCAGAATGAGCAGTTCTTC
>.|TRBV11-2|TRBJ1-3|.
CASSLDMVRGNTIYF
TGTGCCAGCAGCTTAGACATGGTTCGGGGAAACACCATATATTTT
>.|TRBV5-6|TRBJ2-5|.
CASSLARSERTQYF
TGTGCCAGCAGCTTGGCTCGGTCGGAGAGGACCCAGTACTTC
>.|TRBV6-6|TRBJ1-1|.
CASSVTPGTPNTEAFF
TGTGCCAGCAGTGTAACCCCCGGGACACCGAACACTGAAGCTTTCTTT